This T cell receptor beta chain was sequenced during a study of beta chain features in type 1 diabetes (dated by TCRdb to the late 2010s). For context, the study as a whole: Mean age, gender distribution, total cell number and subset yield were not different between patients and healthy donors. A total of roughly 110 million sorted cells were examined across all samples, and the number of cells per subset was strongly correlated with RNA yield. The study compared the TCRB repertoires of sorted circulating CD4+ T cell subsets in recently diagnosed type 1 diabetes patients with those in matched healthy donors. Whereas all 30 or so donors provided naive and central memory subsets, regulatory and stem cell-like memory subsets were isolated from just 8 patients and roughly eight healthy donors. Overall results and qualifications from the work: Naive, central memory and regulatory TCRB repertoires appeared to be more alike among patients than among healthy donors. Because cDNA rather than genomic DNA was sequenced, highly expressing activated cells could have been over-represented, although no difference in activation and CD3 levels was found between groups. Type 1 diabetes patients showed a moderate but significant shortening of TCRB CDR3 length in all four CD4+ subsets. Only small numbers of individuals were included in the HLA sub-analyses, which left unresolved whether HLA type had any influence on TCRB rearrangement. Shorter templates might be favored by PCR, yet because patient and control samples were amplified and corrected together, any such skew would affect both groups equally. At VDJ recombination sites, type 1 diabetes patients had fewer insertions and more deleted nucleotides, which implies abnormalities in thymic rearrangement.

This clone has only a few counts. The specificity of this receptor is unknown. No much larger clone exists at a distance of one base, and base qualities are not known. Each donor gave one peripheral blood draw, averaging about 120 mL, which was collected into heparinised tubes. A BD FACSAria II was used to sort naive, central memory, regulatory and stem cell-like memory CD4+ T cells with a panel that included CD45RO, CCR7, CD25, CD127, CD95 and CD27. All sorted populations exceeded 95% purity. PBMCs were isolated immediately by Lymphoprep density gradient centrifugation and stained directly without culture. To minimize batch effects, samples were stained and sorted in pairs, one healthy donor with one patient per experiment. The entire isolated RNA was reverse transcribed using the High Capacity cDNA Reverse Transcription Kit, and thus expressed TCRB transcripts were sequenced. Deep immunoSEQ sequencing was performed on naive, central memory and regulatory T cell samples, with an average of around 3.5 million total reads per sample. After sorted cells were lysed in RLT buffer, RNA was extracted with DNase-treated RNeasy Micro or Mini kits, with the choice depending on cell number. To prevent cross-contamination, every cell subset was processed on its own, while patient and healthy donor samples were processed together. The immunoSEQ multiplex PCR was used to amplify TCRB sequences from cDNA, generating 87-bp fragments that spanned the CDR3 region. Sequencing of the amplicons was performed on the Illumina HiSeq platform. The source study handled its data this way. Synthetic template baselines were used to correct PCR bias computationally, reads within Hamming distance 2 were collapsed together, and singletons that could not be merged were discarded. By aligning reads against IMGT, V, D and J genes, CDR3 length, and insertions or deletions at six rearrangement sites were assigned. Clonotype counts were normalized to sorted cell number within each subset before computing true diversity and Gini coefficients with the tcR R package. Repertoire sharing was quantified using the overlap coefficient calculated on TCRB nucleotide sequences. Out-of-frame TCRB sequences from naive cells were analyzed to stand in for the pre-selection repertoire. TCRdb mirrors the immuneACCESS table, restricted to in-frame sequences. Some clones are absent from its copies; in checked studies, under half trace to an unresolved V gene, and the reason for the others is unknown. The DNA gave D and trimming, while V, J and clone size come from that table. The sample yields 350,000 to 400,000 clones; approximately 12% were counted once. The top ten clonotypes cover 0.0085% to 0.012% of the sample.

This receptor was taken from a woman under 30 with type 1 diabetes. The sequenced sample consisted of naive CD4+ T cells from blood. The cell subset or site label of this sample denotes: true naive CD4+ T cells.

The CDR3 protein is CASTLALSSYNEQFF. At the DNA level, the sequence is TGTGCCAGTACCCTAGCGCTAAGCTCCTACAATGAGCAGTTCTTC. Recombination joined TRBV19 with TRBJ2-1, with TRBD2 as a weak D call on 6 bases. Trimming takes 7 bases from V and 0 bases from J, and the germline ends sit 13 bases apart. Its CDR3 holds 15 amino acids, cysteine through phenylalanine. The entry retains the CDR3 DNA only, 45 bases that are in frame from base 1. Per the germline V gene (reference sequence), LNHDA is the CDR1 and SQIVND is the CDR2.